This T cell receptor beta chain derives from a study of technical replicates of blood from several donors. Method: immunoSEQ multiplex PCR; TCRdb's copy keeps in-frame clones and lacks some. The data show over 85,000 clones, less than 95% seen once. The sequenced sample consisted of T cells isolated from PBMCs. This TCR was sampled from a human donor in good health.

CDR3: CASSLVPTGNTEAFF. In DNA, the CDR3 is TGTGCCAGCAGCTTAGTCCCGACAGGGAACACTGAAGCTTTCTTT. The rearrangement uses TRBV11-2 and TRBJ1-1, with D maybe TRBD1 (6 bases). Germline V gene lookup returns CDR1 SGHAT and CDR2 FQNNGV. This CDR3 is built from 15 residues. V lost 1 base and J 1 base, leaving 10 bases between the germline ends.